The present entry profiles one T cell receptor (beta chain) with its context. Its antigen is unknown. This same CDR3 is encoded by further DNA sequences in the sample. This entry comes from a study of cytomegalovirus exposure and HLA in healthy donors. Study-wide findings and caveats: Rarity characterized most TCR sequences, yet some public TCRs appeared in many donors.

This CDR3 is built from 13 residues. V was trimmed by 0 bases and J by 6 bases, leaving 8 bases between them. The V gene's germline CDR1 is SGDLS and CDR2 YYNGEE. Primers included in the PCR were 60 Vbeta and 13 Jbeta primers. Sequenced by immunoSEQ multiplex PCR; TCRdb stores in-frame clones only, minus some. The sample shows about 150,000 clones, around 83% of them seen only once. V usage is TRBV9 and J usage is TRBJ2-3; D gene uncertain. Sequencing was performed on PBMCs. The receptor was isolated from a young man in good health and CMV-seropositive. In DNA, the CDR3 is TGTGCCAGCAGCGTAGGTAGCCCGGATACGCAGTATTTT. Its translation: CASSVGSPDTQYF.